A single sample gave rise to the 19 T cell receptor beta chains below, sequenced in a study of T-cell memory formation after mild COVID-19. TCRdb passed the 5' RACE reads through MiXCR, listing each CDR3 protein once. The data hold hundreds of thousands of distinct CDR3 sequences, with around 15% observed a single time. Input material: PBMCs or a T cell subset sorted from them (not recorded which). The receptors were sampled from a man aged 18-30 years who had mild COVID-19 (a few samples of this study predate the infection). Cell type and time point are not known.

This clonotype was recorded only once. The chain links TRBV7-3 to TRBJ2-3; D is possibly TRBD1 (6 bases). The V end was cut by 5 bases, the J end by 0 bases, with 9 bases between. Germline V gives CDR1 SGHTA, CDR2 FQGTGA. The length of the CDR3 is 14 residues. The CDR3 here is CASSGGPSTDTQYF. The CDR3 bases are TGTGCCAGCAGCGGGGGCCCTAGCACAGATACGCAGTATTTT. The whole variable domain, filled in from reference TRBV7-3 and TRBJ2-3, reads GAGVSQTPSNKVTEKGKYVELRCDPISGHTALYWYRQSLGQGPEFLIYFQGTGAADDSGLPNDRFFAVRPEGSVSTLKIQRTERGDSAVYLCASSGGPSTDTQYFGPGTRLTVL.

This clonotype was seen only a few times. This chain uses TRBV7-9 with TRBJ1-1, with D unclear. The CDR3 extends over 12 amino acids. Germline V lookup: CDR1 SEHNR, CDR2 FQNEAQ (reference sequence). Deletions cut 1 base from V and 7 bases from J, with 7 bases between. CDR3 DNA: TGTGCCAGCAGCTTAGACCAAATTGAAGCTTTCTTT. Encoded protein: CASSLDQIEAFF. Drawing the rest from reference TRBV7-9 and TRBJ1-1, the complete variable domain is DTGVSQNPRHKITKRGQNVTFRCDPISEHNRLYWYRQTLGQGPEFLTYFQNEAQLEKSRLLSDRFSAERPKGSFSTLEIQRTEQGDSAMYLCASSLDQIEAFFGQGTRLTVV.

The chain has TRBV19 and TRBJ1-1; TRBD1 matches at 8 bases. The germline V gene encodes CDR1 LNHDA and CDR2 SQIVND (reference sequence). After removal of 5 bases from V and 1 base from J, the junction contained 6 bases not matched to a gene. The CDR3 loop spans 15 amino acids. CDR3 DNA sequence: TGTGCCAGTAGTGCAGCGGGGACAGGGAACACTGAAGCTTTCTTT. Protein product: CASSAAGTGNTEAFF.

The sample holds a few counts of this clonotype. This chain connects TRBV9 to TRBJ2-5, with D uncertain. Looked up from germline, CDR1 is SGDLS and CDR2 is YYNGEE. This CDR3 has 13 residues. V lost 5 bases, J lost 5 bases, and 13 bases lay in between. The CDR3 coding sequence is TGTGCCAGCAGTCGGTCAGCCCCCGAGACCCAGTACTTC. This encodes CASSRSAPETQYF.

The chain carries TRBV4-3 and TRBJ2-3; D gene unclear. The CDR3 extends over 14 amino acids. Between the trimmed V and J ends, which lost 0 bases and 5 bases, there was a span of 9 bases. Germline loops: CDR1 LGHNA, CDR2 YSLEER. The CDR3 region is CASSQDPPGDTQYF. In DNA, the CDR3 is TGCGCCAGCAGCCAAGACCCCCCGGGAGATACGCAGTATTTT.

This clonotype was counted ten times or more. The rearrangement links TRBV14 to TRBJ1-6; D not resolved. V was trimmed by 1 base and J by 14 bases, leaving 9 bases between them. This CDR3 is 12 amino acids long. From germline, CDR1 is SGHDN and CDR2 FVKESK. The CDR3: CASSQGGLALHF. The DNA of the CDR3 is TGTGCCAGCAGCCAAGGGGGTTTGGCCCTCCACTTT.

The chain recombines TRBV3-1 with TRBJ2-7, with D unclear. This CDR3 contains 15 residues. Germline V gene lookup returns CDR1 LGHDT and CDR2 YNNKEL (reference sequence). The V gene lost 1 base and the J gene lost 4 bases, with 14 bases spanning the gap. The CDR3: CASSQGWGPEYEQYF. CDR3 sequence (DNA): TGTGCCAGCAGCCAAGGGTGGGGTCCCGAATACGAGCAGTACTTC.

This chain joins TRBV18 and TRBJ1-1; no definite D call. The ends were cut back, 0 bases at V and 9 bases at J, with 11 bases in the middle. Germline CDR1 and CDR2: KGHSH and LQKENI. The length of the CDR3 is 13 residues. The CDR3 sequence: CASSPPGKNQAFF. CDR3 DNA: TGTGCCAGCTCACCACCGGGGAAGAACCAAGCTTTCTTT.

This chain uses TRBV10-2 with TRBJ1-1, with a tentative D call TRBD1 (6 bases). V was cut by 7 bases and J by 7 bases, with 10 bases left in between. Germline V CDR1 and CDR2: WSHSY, SAAADI. The CDR3 sequence is 11 residues long. The CDR3 nucleotides read TGCGCCAGCACCGTGACAGGTGAAGCTTTCTTT. It translates to CASTVTGEAFF.

This chain connects TRBV20-1 to TRBJ1-1; no firm D call. With 0 bases removed from V and 0 bases from J, the gap between germline ends came to 5 bases. The CDR3 is made up of 13 amino acids. The germline gives CDR1 DFQATT, CDR2 SNEGSKA (reference sequence). CDR3 nucleotide sequence: TGCAGTGCTAGAGAGGATCTGAACACTGAAGCTTTCTTT. Its protein product is CSAREDLNTEAFF.

This clonotype turned up a few times. This chain uses TRBV12-3 or TRBV12-4 with TRBJ1-6; 9 bases map to TRBD1. V gave up 6 bases and J gave up 9 bases; unmatched junction bases: 6. CDR3 size: 14 residues. The CDR3 region is CASSGGQGISPLHF. The CDR3 bases are TGTGCCAGCAGCGGGGGACAGGGCATTTCACCCCTCCACTTT.

In this sample, this clonotype turned up many times. The chain is built from TRBV20-1 and TRBJ2-1; TRBD1 is a possible D gene (5 bases). In germline, CDR1 is DFQATT, CDR2 SNEGSKA (reference sequence). Trimming removed 0 bases at V and 4 bases at J, with 13 bases between. The CDR3 runs to 15 residues. The CDR3 reads CSAREGRVDYNEQFF. The CDR3 nucleotides are TGCAGTGCTAGAGAGGGCAGGGTCGATTACAATGAGCAGTTCTTC.

The rearrangement uses TRBV12-3 or TRBV12-4 and TRBJ2-1; D might be TRBD2 (5 bases). V dropped 1 base and J dropped 7 bases, with 11 bases sitting between them. This CDR3 region has 14 residues. The CDR3 DNA sequence: TGTGCCAGCAGTTTAGGGCGGCTAGCAAATGAGCAGTTCTTC. Residues: CASSLGRLANEQFF.

The chain combines TRBV12-3 or TRBV12-4 with TRBJ1-1, with 8 bases identical to TRBD1. Trimming removed 3 bases from V and 1 base from J; junction bases left unmatched: 4. The CDR3 is 15 residues long. In nucleotides, the CDR3 is TGTGCCAGCAGTTTTCCAGGGGGCGGGAACACTGAAGCTTTCTTT. This codes for CASSFPGGGNTEAFF.

This sequence joins TRBV10-3 and TRBJ2-3; D is unclear. Germline V gives CDR1 ENHRY, CDR2 SYGVKD. V dropped 0 bases and J dropped 4 bases, with 5 bases sitting between them. The CDR3 is made up of 13 amino acids. CDR3 in DNA: TGTGCCATCAGTGAGTCCAGAGCAGATACGCAGTATTTT. It is translated as CAISESRADTQYF.

This clonotype showed up just a few times. V and J are TRBV6-6 and TRBJ1-1; 7 positions match TRBD1. CDR1 and CDR2 (germline): MNHNY, SVGAGI (reference sequence). Trimming took 6 bases from V and 4 from J; bases not matched to a gene: 8. The CDR3 length is 14 residues. CDR3 in DNA: TGTGCCAGCAGCATCACAGGGGACGGCACTGAAGCTTTCTTT. As protein: CASSITGDGTEAFF.

There are a few counts of this clonotype. The chain couples TRBV12-5 to TRBJ2-6; no clear D. The CDR3 runs to 14 residues. Trimming shortened V by 0 bases and J by 4 bases, and 4 bases separated the two germline ends. Per the germline V gene, CDR1 is LGHNT and CDR2 is FRNRAP. The CDR3 DNA is TGTGCTAGTGGTTTGGTGAGCGGGGCCAACGTCCTGACTTTC. This translates into CASGLVSGANVLTF.

The gene calls are TRBV27 and TRBJ1-1, with D tentatively TRBD1 (5 bases). CDR1 is MNHEY, CDR2 SMNVEV, per germline (reference sequence). Trimming took off 6 bases at V and 4 bases at J, with 12 bases between the two ends. The CDR3 length is 13 residues. The DNA of the CDR3 is TGTGCCAGCAGGGAGGGGCTAGGCACTGAAGCTTTCTTT. Translation: CASREGLGTEAFF.

This clonotype was seen repeatedly, ten times or more. The CDR3 reads CASSPSGGRRNEQFF. CDR3 DNA sequence: TGTGCCAGCAGTCCCAGCGGGGGGAGACGCAATGAGCAGTTCTTC. This chain connects TRBV6-5 to TRBJ2-1; 9 positions match TRBD2. The CDR3 covers 15 residues. CDR1 and CDR2 from the germline V gene are MNHEY and SVGAGI. The junction had 8 bases not matched to a gene; V was cut back by 5 bases and J by 6 bases.